Each of the 32 T cell receptor beta chains below was sequenced from the same sample in a study of blood T cell repertoires in COVID-19. The data were produced by immunoSEQ multiplex PCR, yet TCRdb's version contains in-frame clones alone and is incomplete. The table has about 180,000 clones, about 81% seen once. The sample consisted of peripheral blood. These receptors were obtained from a woman older than 75 with COVID-19, enrolled during active disease.

Only a few counts were recorded for this clone. The chain carries TRBV28 and TRBJ2-1; D is uncertain. The germline V gene encodes CDR1 MDHEN and CDR2 SYDVKM. This CDR3 contains 17 residues. V lost 5 bases, J lost 0 bases, and 17 bases lay in between. The CDR3 nucleotides are TGTGCCAGCAGTCTTTTCACGGCTTGGAGCTCCTACAATGAGCAGTTCTTC. This gives the protein CASSLFTAWSSYNEQFF.

This chain links TRBV29-1 with TRBJ2-7, with D perhaps TRBD1 (6 bases). Looked up from germline, CDR1 is SQVTM and CDR2 is ANQGSEA. V lost 4 bases, J lost 0 bases, and 16 bases lay in between. This CDR3 region has 15 residues. The CDR3 loop reads CSVVLPTGSSYEQYF. For the CDR3, the DNA is TGCAGCGTTGTTTTACCTACAGGGTCCTCCTACGAGCAGTACTTC.

This clone was detected once. The chain uses TRBV29-1 and TRBJ2-1, with D unclear. Germline V gene data show CDR1 as SQVTM and CDR2 as ANQGSEA. The CDR3 spans 11 residues. In DNA, the CDR3 is TGCAGTTTCTATTCCCCCAATGAGCAGTTCTTC. This codes for CSFYSPNEQFF.

The chain has TRBV7-9 and TRBJ1-2, with a weak D call TRBD1 (6 bases). V lost 1 base to trimming and J lost 6 bases, with 15 bases between them. This CDR3 is 15 amino acids long. Germline CDR1 SEHNR, CDR2 FQNEAQ (reference sequence). The CDR3 loop is CASSLGLPGVDGYTF. In DNA, the CDR3 is TGTGCCAGCAGCTTAGGTCTCCCAGGGGTCGATGGCTACACCTTC.

This clone was detected only once. This chain connects TRBV4-1 to TRBJ2-7; D gene unclear. The CDR3 is 14 residues long. Germline assignment: CDR1 MGHRA and CDR2 YSYEKL. V gave up 0 bases and J gave up 5 bases, with 11 bases separating them. Written as DNA, the CDR3 is TGCGCCAGCAGCCAAGATCTCGACTTCCACGAGCAGTACTTC. Amino acid sequence: CASSQDLDFHEQYF.

This chain connects TRBV6-6 to TRBJ1-5; TRBD1 matches at 7 bases. The germline gives CDR1 MNHNY, CDR2 SVGAGI (reference sequence). V lost 4 bases and J lost 6; bases outside the gene matches: 6. CDR3 size: 14 residues. This CDR3 reads CASSSEQGSQPQHF. CDR3 nucleotides: TGTGCCAGCAGTTCAGAACAGGGGAGTCAGCCCCAGCATTTT.

The gene calls are TRBV11-2 and TRBJ2-3; D unresolved. This CDR3 has 13 amino acids. The ends were cut back, 2 bases at V and 4 bases at J, with 7 bases in the middle. Germline lookup yields CDR1 SGHAT and CDR2 FQNNGV. The DNA for the CDR3 is TGTGCCAGCAGCTTACTACGTTCAGATACGCAGTATTTT. This encodes CASSLLRSDTQYF.

The chain has TRBV7-3 and TRBJ2-2; no firm D call. Germline V CDR1 and CDR2: SGHTA, FQGTGA. V was trimmed by 6 bases and J by 6 bases, leaving 8 bases between them. The CDR3 is 12 residues long. CDR3 bases: TGTGCCAGCAGTTCGGTCCCCGGGGAGCTGTTTTTT. Translated: CASSSVPGELFF. Combining the CDR3 with reference TRBV7-3 and TRBJ2-2 gives the whole variable domain GAGVSQTPSNKVTEKGKYVELRCDPISGHTALYWYRQSLGQGPEFLIYFQGTGAADDSGLPNDRFFAVRPEGSVSTLKIQRTERGDSAVYLCASSSVPGELFFGEGSRLTVL.

V gene TRBV7-2 combines with J gene TRBJ2-1; 7 bases are a match to TRBD2. Trimming at V came to 5 bases and at J to 0 bases, leaving 4 bases not matched to a gene. This CDR3 spans 15 amino acids. Looked up from germline, CDR1 is SGHTA and CDR2 is FQGNSA. The CDR3 bases are TGTGCCAGCAGCCCCTCTAGCGGCTCCTACAATGAGCAGTTCTTC. The encoded protein is CASSPSSGSYNEQFF.

The chain is built from TRBV5-3 and TRBJ2-1; no definite D call. TRBV5-3 is recorded as an ORF, its role being uncertain. The CDR3 loop spans 15 amino acids. The V end was cut by 1 base, the J end by 4 bases, with 12 bases between. CDR3 sequence: CARSLKLAQYNEQFF. CDR3 in DNA: TGTGCCAGAAGCTTGAAACTCGCACAGTACAATGAGCAGTTCTTC.

This chain uses TRBV10-3 with TRBJ2-3, with 8 nucleotides matching TRBD2. Germline values: CDR1 ENHRY, CDR2 SYGVKD. CDR3 length equals 16 residues. V was clipped by 8 bases and J by 4 bases; unmatched bases: 14. For the CDR3, the DNA is TGTGCCATCGGGCGGCTAGCGGGCTCCGCCTCAGATACGCAGTATTTT. Its protein product is CAIGRLAGSASDTQYF.

The V gene is TRBV6-1, the J gene TRBJ2-1; D may be TRBD2 (5 bases). The CDR3 consists of 14 residues. Germline CDR1 and CDR2: MNHNS and SASEGT. V lost 3 bases to trimming and J lost 8 bases, with 14 bases between them. The CDR3 sequence: CASSDRPSRDEQFF. The CDR3 bases are TGTGCCAGCAGTGACAGGCCCTCGAGGGATGAGCAGTTCTTC.

The table lists this clone with a count of one. This chain uses TRBV28 with TRBJ2-7; tentative D call: TRBD1 (5 bases). The CDR3 extends over 14 amino acids. The V gene's germline CDR1 is MDHEN and CDR2 SYDVKM. The germline V and J ends were trimmed by 8 bases and 2 bases, with 16 bases remaining between them. Here the CDR3 reads CASLRVFEPYEQYF. In nucleotides, the CDR3 is TGTGCCAGCCTCAGGGTATTTGAACCCTACGAGCAGTACTTC.

As regards this clone: This specimen includes other DNA sequences encoding the same CDR3. The chain links TRBV5-1 to TRBJ2-6, with D tentatively TRBD1 (5 bases). The germline V and J ends were trimmed by 2 bases and 0 bases, with 6 bases remaining between them. From germline, CDR1 is SGHRS and CDR2 YFSETQ. The CDR3 is 15 amino acids. Written as DNA, the CDR3 is TGCGCCAGCAGCTTAGACAGCTCTGGGGCCAACGTCCTGACTTTC. Translating it yields CASSLDSSGANVLTF.

This clone was seen a few times. This chain joins TRBV7-2 and TRBJ2-5; possibly TRBD1 for D (7 bases). The germline gives CDR1 SGHTA, CDR2 FQGNSA. The length of the CDR3 is 16 residues. V lost 5 bases to trimming and J lost 5 bases, with 21 bases between them. CDR3 loop: CASSPTRGVGFETQYF. The CDR3 DNA is TGTGCCAGCAGCCCCACCAGGGGGGTTGGTTTTGAGACCCAGTACTTC.

The rearrangement links TRBV3-1 (or the pseudogene TRBV3-2) to TRBJ2-1; 10 nucleotides line up with TRBD2. V dropped 4 bases and J dropped 7; count of bases not matched to a gene: 4. Germline lookup yields CDR1 LGHDT and CDR2 YNNKEL (reference sequence). CDR3 length equals 14 residues. Here the CDR3 reads CASSLAGGGNEQFF. As DNA, the CDR3 is TGTGCCAGCAGCCTAGCGGGGGGTGGGAATGAGCAGTTCTTC.

This rearrangement joins TRBV6-5 to TRBJ1-2; tentatively, D is TRBD1 (6 bases). The germline gives CDR1 MNHEY, CDR2 SVGAGI. V gave up 2 bases and J gave up 2 bases, with 12 bases separating them. The CDR3 totals 15 residues. This CDR3 is CASSYNDRSNYGYTF. CDR3 DNA sequence: TGTGCCAGCAGTTACAACGACAGGTCGAACTATGGCTACACCTTC.

This rearrangement joins TRBV15 to TRBJ2-3; 11 bases are a match to TRBD1. Trimming cost V 5 bases and J 7 bases; bases outside gene matches: 14. Germline V lookup: CDR1 LNHNV, CDR2 YYDKDF (reference sequence). The CDR3 has 17 residues. For the CDR3, the DNA is TGTGCCACCAGCCTCCAAAGGGGACAGGGGGGATCCAATACGCAGTATTTT. This encodes CATSLQRGQGGSNTQYF.

The chain uses TRBV3-1 (or the pseudogene TRBV3-2) and TRBJ2-2; 7 bases fit TRBD1. The junction had 7 bases not matched to a gene; V was cut back by 0 bases and J by 6 bases. Germline V CDR1 and CDR2: LGHDT, YNNKEL (reference sequence). CDR3 length equals 16 residues. CDR3 in amino acids: CASSQDLTGLPGELFF. CDR3 nucleotides: TGTGCCAGCAGCCAAGATTTGACAGGGTTGCCCGGGGAGCTGTTTTTT.

The rearrangement links TRBV4-2 to TRBJ2-1, with D perhaps TRBD2 (6 bases). Deletions cut 0 bases from V and 3 bases from J, with 6 bases between. The CDR3 contains 14 residues. Per germline, CDR1 LGHNA and CDR2 YNFKEQ. This chain's CDR3 is CASSQDSGYNEQFF. The DNA for the CDR3 is TGTGCCAGCAGCCAAGATAGCGGCTACAATGAGCAGTTCTTC.

CDR3 DNA sequence: TGTGCCATCAGTGGTATTAGCGGGCGAAGCTCCTACAATGAGCAGTTCTTC. This codes for CAISGISGRSSYNEQFF. The rearrangement links TRBV10-3 to TRBJ2-1; 7 bases agree with TRBD2. The CDR3 loop spans 17 amino acids. With V trimmed by 4 bases and J by 0 bases, 9 bases remained unmatched. The germline V gene has CDR1 ENHRY and CDR2 SYGVKD.

The J gene is TRBJ2-1, the V gene TRBV24-1, with TRBD2 matching over 8 bases. The length of the CDR3 is 16 residues. The V and J ends lost 4 bases and 5 bases, in that order; junction bases with no gene match: 9. Per germline, CDR1 KGHDR and CDR2 SFDVKD. The CDR3 spells CATSDRAGGVNNEQFF. CDR3 sequence (DNA): TGTGCCACCAGTGACCGTGCGGGAGGAGTAAACAATGAGCAGTTCTTC.

CDR3 DNA sequence: TGTGCCAGTAGTATGGGTACAGGGGGCTTGCCACCCCTCCACTTT. Translating it yields CASSMGTGGLPPLHF. The chain links TRBV19 to TRBJ1-6; 9 bases line up with TRBD1. Per germline, CDR1 LNHDA and CDR2 SQIVND (reference sequence). With V trimmed by 3 bases and J by 11 bases, 8 bases remained unmatched. This CDR3 is built from 15 residues.

This chain joins TRBV5-6 and TRBJ2-4, with TRBD1 matching over 7 bases. Per germline, CDR1 SGHDT and CDR2 YYEEEE. CDR3 length: 13 amino acids. J gave up 6 bases and V 3 bases, and 3 bases lay outside the gene matches. DNA of the CDR3: TGTGCCAGCAGCTCCCGACAGGGAAACATTCAGTACTTC. Amino acid sequence: CASSSRQGNIQYF.

The gene calls are TRBV19 and TRBJ1-1; D remains ambiguous. Germline CDR1 LNHDA, CDR2 SQIVND (reference sequence). The CDR3 is 16 amino acids. V lost 7 bases and J lost 2, with 20 bases in between. CDR3: CASTPYPGSVNTEAFF. The CDR3 region has the DNA TGTGCCAGTACCCCCTATCCGGGGTCTGTTAACACTGAAGCTTTCTTT.

This clone was seen just once. The chain uses TRBV6-5 and TRBJ2-7, with D uncertain. CDR1 is MNHEY and CDR2 is SVGAGI in the germline V gene. Trimming cost V 0 bases and J 4 bases, with 10 bases left between them. The CDR3 has 14 residues. The CDR3 sequence is CASSYSSLAYEQYF. CDR3 nucleotide sequence: TGTGCCAGCAGTTACTCGAGTCTCGCTTACGAGCAGTACTTC.

V is TRBV7-2 and J is TRBJ1-5, with unresolved D. This CDR3 is 13 amino acids long. Germline V gives CDR1 SGHTA, CDR2 FQGNSA. V was clipped by 8 bases and J by 3 bases, with 11 bases between them. CDR3 amino acids: CASARQVNQPQHF. The CDR3 DNA is TGTGCCAGCGCGCGCCAGGTCAATCAGCCCCAGCATTTT.

The chain joins TRBV28 to TRBJ2-3, with D unclear. Trimming took off 4 bases at V and 14 bases at J, with 13 bases between the two ends. The CDR3 length is 11 residues. Germline V gene sequence: CDR1 MDHEN, CDR2 SYDVKM. The chain's CDR3 is CASSSSRSWYF. For the CDR3, the DNA is TGTGCCAGCAGTTCCTCGCGCTCATGGTATTTT.

This clone was counted a single time. The chain joins TRBV18 to TRBJ2-1; possible D gene TRBD1, 7 bases. Germline V CDR1 and CDR2: KGHSH, LQKENI. There are 20 residues in the CDR3. Trimming cost V 1 base and J 4 bases, with 26 bases left between them. The CDR3, as DNA: TGTGCCAGCTCACCACGGGGTAAGAAGGCTTCGGCAGGGGGGTACAATGAGCAGTTCTTC. This encodes CASSPRGKKASAGGYNEQFF.

The chain carries TRBV2 and TRBJ2-7, with 8 bases lining up with TRBD1. Germline loops: CDR1 SNHLY, CDR2 FYNNEI. The length of the CDR3 is 15 residues. Trimming took 6 bases from V and 2 from J; bases not matched to a gene: 9. The CDR3 loop is CASSYQGTGAYEQYF. As DNA, the CDR3 is TGTGCCAGCAGCTACCAGGGGACAGGCGCCTACGAGCAGTACTTC.

The chain couples TRBV10-3 to TRBJ1-4; 9 bases fit TRBD1. J was trimmed by 7 bases and V by 6 bases; bases with no gene match: 6. This CDR3 contains 14 residues. CDR1 and CDR2 (germline): ENHRY, SYGVKD. This CDR3 reads CAIRPTGGSEKLFF. In DNA form, the CDR3 reads TGTGCCATCAGACCGACAGGGGGTAGTGAAAAACTGTTTTTT.

Only one count was recorded for this clone. V usage is TRBV14 and J usage is TRBJ2-6; D unresolved. Trimming cost V 1 base and J 4 bases, with 5 bases left between them. This CDR3 is built from 14 residues. Germline V CDR1 and CDR2: SGHDN, FVKESK. This chain's CDR3 is CASSQALGANVLTF. DNA of the CDR3: TGTGCCAGCAGCCAAGCTTTAGGGGCCAACGTCCTGACTTTC. The full variable domain, with the rest looked up from reference TRBV14 and TRBJ2-6, is EAGVTQFPSHSVIEKGQTVTLRCDPISGHDNLYWYRRVMGKEIKFLLHFVKESKQDESGMPNNRFLAERTGGTYSTLKVQPAELEDSGVYFCASSQALGANVLTFGAGSRLTVL.